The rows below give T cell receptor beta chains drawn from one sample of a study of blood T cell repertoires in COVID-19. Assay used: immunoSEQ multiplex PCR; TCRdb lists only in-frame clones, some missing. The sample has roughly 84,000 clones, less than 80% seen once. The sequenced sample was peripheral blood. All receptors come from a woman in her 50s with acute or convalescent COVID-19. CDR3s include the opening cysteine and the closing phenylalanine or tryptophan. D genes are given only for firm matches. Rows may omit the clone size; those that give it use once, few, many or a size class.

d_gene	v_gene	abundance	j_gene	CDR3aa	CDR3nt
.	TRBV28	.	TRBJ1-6	CASSSGLERGLYNSPLHF	TGTGCCAGCAGTTCCGGACTCGAGAGAGGTCTTTATAATTCACCCCTCCACTTT
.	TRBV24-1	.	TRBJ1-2	CATRGKGLGYTF	TGTGCCACCCGGGGGAAAGGGCTAGGCTACACCTTC
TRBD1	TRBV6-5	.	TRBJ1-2	CASSLRTGGYGYTF	TGTGCCAGCAGCCTCCGGACAGGGGGGTATGGCTACACCTTC
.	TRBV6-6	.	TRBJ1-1	CASSSQMTGSTEAFF	TGTGCCAGCAGTTCCCAAATGACAGGTTCTACTGAAGCTTTCTTT
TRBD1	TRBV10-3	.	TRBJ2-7	CAIRADRATLEQYF	TGTGCCATCAGAGCTGACAGGGCGACCCTCGAGCAGTACTTC
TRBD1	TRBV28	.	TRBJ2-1	CASRTPGTVDNEQFF	TGTGCCAGCAGAACCCCCGGGACAGTCGACAATGAGCAGTTCTTC
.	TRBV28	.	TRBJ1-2	CASSSAGTQGGANYGYTF	TGTGCCAGCAGTTCCGCCGGGACTCAGGGAGGAGCTAACTATGGCTACACCTTC
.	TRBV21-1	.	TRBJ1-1	CASSTKPGPPGRAEAFF	TGTGCCAGCAGCACGAAGCCGGGACCCCCTGGGAGGGCTGAAGCTTTCTTT
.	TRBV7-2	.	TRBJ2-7	CASSESGGSSYEQYF	TGTGCCAGCAGCGAATCAGGGGGGAGCTCCTACGAGCAGTACTTC
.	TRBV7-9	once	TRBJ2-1	CASSLAAQGIEQFF	TGTGCCAGCAGCTTAGCCGCCCAGGGAATTGAGCAGTTCTTC
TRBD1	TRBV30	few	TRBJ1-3	CAWSVSGQAGNTIYF	TGTGCCTGGAGTGTCTCAGGACAGGCTGGAAACACCATATATTTT
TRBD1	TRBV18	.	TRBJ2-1	CASSPGQGSGNEQFF	TGTGCCAGCTCACCGGGACAGGGGTCTGGGAATGAGCAGTTCTTC
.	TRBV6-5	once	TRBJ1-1	CASSTNSGAFF	TGTGCCAGCAGTACCAATTCGGGAGCTTTCTTT
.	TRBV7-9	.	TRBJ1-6	CASSFDNSPLHF	TGTGCCAGCAGCTTCGATAATTCACCCCTCCACTTT